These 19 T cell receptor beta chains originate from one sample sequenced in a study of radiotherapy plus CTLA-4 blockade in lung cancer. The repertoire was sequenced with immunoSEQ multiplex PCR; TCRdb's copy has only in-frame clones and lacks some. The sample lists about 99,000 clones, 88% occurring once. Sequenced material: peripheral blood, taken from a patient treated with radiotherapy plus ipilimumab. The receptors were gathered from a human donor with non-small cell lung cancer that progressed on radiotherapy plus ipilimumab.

CDR3 nucleotides: TGTGCCAGCACTTCCTACGGTCTCAGCTATGGCTACACCTTC. It codes for CASTSYGLSYGYTF. The V call is TRBV2, the J call TRBJ1-2; D gene unclear. The ends were cut back, 7 bases at V and 4 bases at J, with 16 bases in the middle. The CDR3 spans 14 residues. Germline loops: CDR1 SNHLY, CDR2 FYNNEI.

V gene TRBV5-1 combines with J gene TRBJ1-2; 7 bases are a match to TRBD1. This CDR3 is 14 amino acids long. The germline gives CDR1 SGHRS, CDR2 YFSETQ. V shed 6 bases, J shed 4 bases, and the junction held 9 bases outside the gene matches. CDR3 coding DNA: TGCGCCAGCACGGAGACAGGGTCGGGCTATGGCTACACCTTC. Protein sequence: CASTETGSGYGYTF. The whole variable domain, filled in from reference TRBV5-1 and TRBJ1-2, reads KAGVTQTPRYLIKTRGQQVTLSCSPISGHRSVSWYQQTPGQGLQFLFEYFSETQRNKGNFPGRFSGRQFSNSRSEMNVSTLELGDSALYLCASTETGSGYGYTFGSGTRLTVV.

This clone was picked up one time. CDR3 sequence reads: CASRGQTATNEKLFF. CDR3 nucleotide sequence: TGTGCCAGCAGAGGACAGACTGCAACTAATGAAAAACTGTTTTTT. The J gene is TRBJ1-4, the V gene TRBV6-1, with a weak D call TRBD1 (6 bases). The CDR3 covers 15 residues. V was cut by 6 bases and J by 0 bases, with 11 bases left in between. Germline assignment: CDR1 MNHNS and CDR2 SASEGT.

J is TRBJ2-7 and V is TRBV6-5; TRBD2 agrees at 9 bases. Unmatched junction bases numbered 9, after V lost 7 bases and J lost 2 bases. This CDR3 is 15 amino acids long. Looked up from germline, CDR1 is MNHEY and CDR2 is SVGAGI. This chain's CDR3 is CASKPGLAGAYEQYF. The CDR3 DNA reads TGTGCCAGCAAGCCGGGACTAGCTGGAGCCTACGAGCAGTACTTC.

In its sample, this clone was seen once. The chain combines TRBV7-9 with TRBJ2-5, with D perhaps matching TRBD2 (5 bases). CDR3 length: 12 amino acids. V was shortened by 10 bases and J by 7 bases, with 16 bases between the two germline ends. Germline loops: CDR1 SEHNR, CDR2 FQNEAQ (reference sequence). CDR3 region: CATKVVEGTQYF. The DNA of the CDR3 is TGTGCCACGAAAGTGGTCGAGGGGACCCAGTACTTC.

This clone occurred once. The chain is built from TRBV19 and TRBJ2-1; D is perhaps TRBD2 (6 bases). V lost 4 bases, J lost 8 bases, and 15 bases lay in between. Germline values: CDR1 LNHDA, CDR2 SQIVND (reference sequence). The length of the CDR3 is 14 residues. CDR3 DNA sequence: TGTGCCAGTAGTACTAGCGAAGGCTGGGATGAGCAGTTCTTC. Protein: CASSTSEGWDEQFF.

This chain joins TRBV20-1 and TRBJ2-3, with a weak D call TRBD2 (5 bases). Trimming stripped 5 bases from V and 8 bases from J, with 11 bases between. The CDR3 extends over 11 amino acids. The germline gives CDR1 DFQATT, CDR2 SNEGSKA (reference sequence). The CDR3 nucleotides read TGCAGTGCTGCCCGGACTGGTACGCAGTATTTT. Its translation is CSAARTGTQYF.

CDR3 in amino acids: CASSSRSDTEAFF. CDR3 DNA sequence: TGTGCCAGCAGCTCTCGGTCGGACACTGAAGCTTTCTTT. The chain carries TRBV7-9 and TRBJ1-1; D call uncertain. Between the trimmed V and J ends, which lost 4 bases and 3 bases, there was a span of 9 bases. In germline, CDR1 is SEHNR, CDR2 FQNEAQ (reference sequence). The CDR3 covers 13 residues.

CDR3 bases: TGCGCCAGCAGCTTGGAGACAGGGGGCACAAACACCGGGGAGCTGTTTTTT. Residues: CASSLETGGTNTGELFF. The genes are TRBV5-1 and TRBJ2-2; 10 bases map to TRBD1. CDR1 SGHRS and CDR2 YFSETQ come from the germline V gene. The CDR3 has 17 residues. V lost 0 bases, J lost 2 bases, and 4 bases stayed unmatched.

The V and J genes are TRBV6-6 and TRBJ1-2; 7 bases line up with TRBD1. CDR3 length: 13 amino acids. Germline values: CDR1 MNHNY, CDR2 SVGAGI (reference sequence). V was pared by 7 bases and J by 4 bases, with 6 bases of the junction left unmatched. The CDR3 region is CASTLQGPYGYTF. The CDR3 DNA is TGTGCCAGCACTCTACAGGGGCCCTATGGCTACACCTTC.

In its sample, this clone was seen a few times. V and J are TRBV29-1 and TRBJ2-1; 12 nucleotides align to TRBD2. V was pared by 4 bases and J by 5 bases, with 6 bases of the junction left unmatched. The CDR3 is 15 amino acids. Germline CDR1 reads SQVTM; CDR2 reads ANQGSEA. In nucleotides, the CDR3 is TGCAGCGTTGGGACCGGACTAGCGGGGAACAATGAGCAGTTCTTC. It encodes CSVGTGLAGNNEQFF.

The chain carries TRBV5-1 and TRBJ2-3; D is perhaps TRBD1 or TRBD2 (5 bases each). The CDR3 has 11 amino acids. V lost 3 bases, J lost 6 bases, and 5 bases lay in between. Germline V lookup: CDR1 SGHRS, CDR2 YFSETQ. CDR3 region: CASSWGDTQYF. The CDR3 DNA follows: TGCGCCAGCAGCTGGGGGGATACGCAGTATTTT.

The CDR3 nucleotides read TGTGCCATCAGTGAGCTGGGACTCCAAGGCAATGAGCAGTTCTTC. Translation gives CAISELGLQGNEQFF. The chain joins TRBV10-3 to TRBJ2-1; possibly TRBD2 for D (6 bases). This CDR3 is 15 amino acids long. V gave up 2 bases and J gave up 6 bases, with 14 bases separating them. From germline, CDR1 is ENHRY and CDR2 SYGVKD.

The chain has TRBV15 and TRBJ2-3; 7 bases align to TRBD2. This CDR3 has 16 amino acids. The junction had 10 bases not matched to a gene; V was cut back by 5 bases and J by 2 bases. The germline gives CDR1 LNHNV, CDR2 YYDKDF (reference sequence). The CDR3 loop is CATSGRGGRDTDTQYF. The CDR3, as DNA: TGTGCCACCAGCGGCCGGGGTGGGAGGGACACAGATACGCAGTATTTT.

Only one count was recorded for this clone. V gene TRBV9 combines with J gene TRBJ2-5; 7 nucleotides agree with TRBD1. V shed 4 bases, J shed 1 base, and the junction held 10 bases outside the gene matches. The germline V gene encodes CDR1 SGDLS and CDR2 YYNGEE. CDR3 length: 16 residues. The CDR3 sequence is CASSPWTGSTQETQYF. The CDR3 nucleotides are TGTGCCAGCAGCCCATGGACAGGTAGCACCCAAGAGACCCAGTACTTC.

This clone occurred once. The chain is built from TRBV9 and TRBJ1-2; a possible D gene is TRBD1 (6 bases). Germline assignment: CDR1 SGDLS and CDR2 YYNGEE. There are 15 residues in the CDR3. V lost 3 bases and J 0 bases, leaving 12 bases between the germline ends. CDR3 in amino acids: CASSAGTQANYGYTF. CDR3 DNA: TGTGCCAGCAGCGCCGGGACACAAGCTAACTATGGCTACACCTTC.

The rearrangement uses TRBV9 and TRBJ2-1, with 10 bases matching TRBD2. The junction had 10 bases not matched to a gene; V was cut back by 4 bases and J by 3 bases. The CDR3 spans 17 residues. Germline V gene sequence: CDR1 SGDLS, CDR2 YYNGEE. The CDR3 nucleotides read TGTGCCAGCAGCCCCAGTACTAGCGGGAAACTCTACAATGAGCAGTTCTTC. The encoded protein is CASSPSTSGKLYNEQFF. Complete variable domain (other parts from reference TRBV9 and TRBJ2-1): DSGVTQTPKHLITATGQRVTLRCSPRSGDLSVYWYQQSLDQGLQFLIQYYNGEERAKGNILERFSAQQFPDLHSELNLSSLELGDSALYFCASSPSTSGKLYNEQFFGPGTRLTVL.

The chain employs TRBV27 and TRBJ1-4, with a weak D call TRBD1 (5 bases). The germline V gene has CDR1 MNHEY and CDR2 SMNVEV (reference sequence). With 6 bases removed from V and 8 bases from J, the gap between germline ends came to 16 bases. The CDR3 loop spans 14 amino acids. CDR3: CASSHTGGDEKLFF. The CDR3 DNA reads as TGTGCCAGCAGCCACACCGGGGGGGACGAAAAACTGTTTTTT.

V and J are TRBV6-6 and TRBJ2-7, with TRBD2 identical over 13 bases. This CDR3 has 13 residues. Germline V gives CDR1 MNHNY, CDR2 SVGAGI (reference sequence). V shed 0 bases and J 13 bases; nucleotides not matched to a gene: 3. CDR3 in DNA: TGTGCCAGCAGTTACTCAACTAGCGGGAGGGTCTACTTC. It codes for CASSYSTSGRVYF.